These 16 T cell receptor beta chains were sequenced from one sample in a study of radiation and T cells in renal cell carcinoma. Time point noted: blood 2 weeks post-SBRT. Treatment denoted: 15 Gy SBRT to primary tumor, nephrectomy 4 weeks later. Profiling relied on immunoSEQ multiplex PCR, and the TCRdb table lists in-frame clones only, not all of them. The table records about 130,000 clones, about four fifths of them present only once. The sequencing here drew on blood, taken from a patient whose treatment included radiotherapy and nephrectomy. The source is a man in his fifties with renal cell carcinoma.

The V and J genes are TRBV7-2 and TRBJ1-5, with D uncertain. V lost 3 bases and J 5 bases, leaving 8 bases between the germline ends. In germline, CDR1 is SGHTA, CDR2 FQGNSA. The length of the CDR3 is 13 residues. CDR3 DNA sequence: TGTGCCAGCAGCTTTACGGAATATCAGCCCCAGCATTTT. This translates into CASSFTEYQPQHF.

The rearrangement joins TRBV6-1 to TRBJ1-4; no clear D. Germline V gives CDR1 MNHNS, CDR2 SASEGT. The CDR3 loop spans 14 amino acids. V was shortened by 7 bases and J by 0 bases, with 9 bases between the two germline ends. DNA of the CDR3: TGTGCCAGCAAGGGAAACCCAACTAATGAAAAACTGTTTTTT. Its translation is CASKGNPTNEKLFF.

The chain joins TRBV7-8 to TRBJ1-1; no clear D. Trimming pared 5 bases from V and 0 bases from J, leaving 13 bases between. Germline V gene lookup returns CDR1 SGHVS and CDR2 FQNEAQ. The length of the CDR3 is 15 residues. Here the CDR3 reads CASSRSRNLNTEAFF. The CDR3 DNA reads TGTGCCAGCAGCCGGTCGAGGAACCTGAACACTGAAGCTTTCTTT.

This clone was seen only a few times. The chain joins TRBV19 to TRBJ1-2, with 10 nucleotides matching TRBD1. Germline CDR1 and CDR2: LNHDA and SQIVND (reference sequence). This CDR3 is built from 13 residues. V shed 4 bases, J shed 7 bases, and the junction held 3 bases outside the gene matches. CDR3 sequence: CASSTDRGAGYTF. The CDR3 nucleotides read TGTGCCAGTAGTACGGACAGGGGGGCTGGCTACACCTTC.

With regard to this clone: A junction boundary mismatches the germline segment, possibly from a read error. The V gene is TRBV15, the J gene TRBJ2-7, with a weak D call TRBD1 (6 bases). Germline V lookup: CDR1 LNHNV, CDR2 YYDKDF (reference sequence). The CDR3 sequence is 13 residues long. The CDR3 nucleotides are TGTGCCACCAGCAGAGCCAGTCCGGGACAAAGGCACTTC. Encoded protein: CATSRASPGQRHF.

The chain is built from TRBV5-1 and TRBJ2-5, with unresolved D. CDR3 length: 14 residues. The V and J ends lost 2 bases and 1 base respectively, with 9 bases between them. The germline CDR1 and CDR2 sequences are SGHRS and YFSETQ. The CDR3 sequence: CASSFAASQETQYF. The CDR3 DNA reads TGCGCCAGCAGCTTTGCAGCAAGCCAAGAGACCCAGTACTTC.

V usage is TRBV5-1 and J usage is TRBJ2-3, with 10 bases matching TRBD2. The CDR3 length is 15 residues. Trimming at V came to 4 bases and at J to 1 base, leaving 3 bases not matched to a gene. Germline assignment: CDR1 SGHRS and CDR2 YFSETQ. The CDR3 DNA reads TGCGCCAGCAGCGCTAGCGGGAGCGGCACAGATACGCAGTATTTT. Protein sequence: CASSASGSGTDTQYF. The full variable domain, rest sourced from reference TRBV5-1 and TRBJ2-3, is KAGVTQTPRYLIKTRGQQVTLSCSPISGHRSVSWYQQTPGQGLQFLFEYFSETQRNKGNFPGRFSGRQFSNSRSEMNVSTLELGDSALYLCASSASGSGTDTQYFGPGTRLTVL.

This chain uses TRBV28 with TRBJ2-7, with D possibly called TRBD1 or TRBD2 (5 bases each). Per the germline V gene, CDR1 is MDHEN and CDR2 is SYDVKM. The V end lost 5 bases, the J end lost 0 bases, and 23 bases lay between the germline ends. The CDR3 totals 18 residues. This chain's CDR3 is CASSPSIGAGRTSYEQYF. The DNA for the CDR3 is TGTGCCAGCAGTCCATCTATCGGGGCAGGACGCACCTCCTACGAGCAGTACTTC.

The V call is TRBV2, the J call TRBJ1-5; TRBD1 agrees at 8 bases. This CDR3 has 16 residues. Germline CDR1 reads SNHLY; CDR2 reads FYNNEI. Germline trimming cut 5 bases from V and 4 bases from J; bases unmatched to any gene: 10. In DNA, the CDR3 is TGTGCCAGCAGTTACCAGACAGGGGCCCTGAATCAGCCCCAGCATTTT. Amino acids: CASSYQTGALNQPQHF.

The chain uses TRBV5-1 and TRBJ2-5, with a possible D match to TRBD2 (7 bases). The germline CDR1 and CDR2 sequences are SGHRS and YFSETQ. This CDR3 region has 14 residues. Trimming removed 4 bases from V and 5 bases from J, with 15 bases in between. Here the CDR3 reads CASSGGGDPETQYF. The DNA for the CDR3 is TGCGCCAGCAGCGGGGGGGGCGATCCCGAGACCCAGTACTTC. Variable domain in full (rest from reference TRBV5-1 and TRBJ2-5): KAGVTQTPRYLIKTRGQQVTLSCSPISGHRSVSWYQQTPGQGLQFLFEYFSETQRNKGNFPGRFSGRQFSNSRSEMNVSTLELGDSALYLCASSGGGDPETQYFGPGTRLLVL.

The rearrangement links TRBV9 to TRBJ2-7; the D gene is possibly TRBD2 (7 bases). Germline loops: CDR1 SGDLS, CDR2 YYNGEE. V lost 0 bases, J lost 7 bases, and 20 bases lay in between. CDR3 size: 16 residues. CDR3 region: CASSVDGGGPLREQYF. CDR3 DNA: TGTGCCAGCAGCGTAGATGGGGGGGGCCCCTTGAGGGAGCAGTACTTC.

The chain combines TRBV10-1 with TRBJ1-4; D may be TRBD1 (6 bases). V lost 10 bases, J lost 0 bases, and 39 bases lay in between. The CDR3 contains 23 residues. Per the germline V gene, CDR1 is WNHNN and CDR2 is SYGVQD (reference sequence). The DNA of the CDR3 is TGCGCCATTACCGTGGCAGGACCAACCCCGGGACACCTACAAAGTACAACTAATGAAAAACTGTTTTTT. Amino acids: CAITVAGPTPGHLQSTTNEKLFF.

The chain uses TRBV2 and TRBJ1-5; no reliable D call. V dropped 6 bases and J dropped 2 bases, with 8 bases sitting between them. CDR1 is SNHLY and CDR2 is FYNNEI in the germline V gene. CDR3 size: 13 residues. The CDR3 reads CASRAEGNQPQHF. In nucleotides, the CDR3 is TGTGCCAGCAGGGCTGAAGGCAATCAGCCCCAGCATTTT.

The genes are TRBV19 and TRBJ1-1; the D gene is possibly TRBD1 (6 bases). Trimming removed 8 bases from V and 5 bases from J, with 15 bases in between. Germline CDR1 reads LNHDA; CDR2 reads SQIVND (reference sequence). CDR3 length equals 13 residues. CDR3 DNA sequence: TGTGCCAGTGCTAGGGCAGGGGATACTGAAGCTTTCTTT. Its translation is CASARAGDTEAFF. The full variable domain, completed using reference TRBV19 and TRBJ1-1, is DGGITQSPKYLFRKEGQNVTLSCEQNLNHDAMYWYRQDPGQGLRLIYYSQIVNDFQKGDIAEGYSVSREKKESFPLTVTSAQKNPTAFYLCASARAGDTEAFFGQGTRLTVV.

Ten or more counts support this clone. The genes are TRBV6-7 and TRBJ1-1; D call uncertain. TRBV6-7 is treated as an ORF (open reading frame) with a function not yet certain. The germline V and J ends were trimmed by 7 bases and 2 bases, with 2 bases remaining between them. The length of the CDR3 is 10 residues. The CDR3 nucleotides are TGTGCCAGCATTAACACTGAAGCTTTCTTT. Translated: CASINTEAFF.

The CDR3 reads CSAIKETQYF. The CDR3 DNA is TGCAGTGCAATAAAAGAGACCCAGTACTTC. The V call is TRBV20-1, the J call TRBJ2-5; D remains ambiguous. Trimming removed 6 bases from V and 3 bases from J, with 5 bases in between. The CDR3 covers 10 residues. CDR1 is DFQATT and CDR2 is SNEGSKA in the germline V gene (reference sequence).